A single T cell receptor (beta chain) is shown here with its context. These data originate in a study of blood T cell repertoires in COVID-19. From germline, CDR1 is SGDLS and CDR2 YYNGEE. The CDR3 is 13 amino acids. J gave up 4 bases and V 3 bases, and 3 bases lay outside the gene matches. In the original processing: Amplifying reference gene primers gave estimates of nucleated cell counts. Generated by immunoSEQ multiplex PCR, the TCRdb table keeps only in-frame clones and is missing some. V, J and clone size were drawn from that table, and D and trimming were deduced from the DNA. The sample has fewer than 75,000 clones; more than 70% are singletons.

The sample taken for sequencing was peripheral blood. The genes are TRBV9 and TRBJ1-2; 7 bases line up with TRBD1. This receptor was taken from a woman between 55 and 75 years old with acute or convalescent COVID-19. CDR3 amino acids: CASSDRDSYGYTF. The CDR3 DNA reads as TGTGCCAGCAGCGACCGGGACAGCTATGGCTACACCTTC.